The next 32 T cell receptor beta chains were all read from a single sample in a study of monozygotic twins with inflammatory bowel disease. TCRdb reanalyzed the 5' RACE reads and collapses them to one entry per CDR3 protein, without DNA. Recorded here are 150,000 to 200,000 distinct CDR3 sequences; the top ten clones represent around 7.2%. Sample: blood. The receptor source for this set is a human donor with ulcerative colitis or Crohn's disease, or a healthy co-twin of an affected twin (not recorded which).

The genes are TRBV5-1 and TRBJ2-1. The CDR3 has 15 residues. Per the germline V gene, CDR1 is SGHRS and CDR2 is YFSETQ. CDR3: CASSLASSSYNEQFF.

The rearrangement uses TRBV30 and TRBJ2-2; TCRdb returns TRBD2, unconfirmable since there is no DNA. From germline, CDR1 is GTSNPN and CDR2 SVGIG (reference sequence). The CDR3 has 14 amino acids. The CDR3 spells CAWTAVRGTGELFF.

The chain links TRBV6-2 or TRBV6-3 to TRBJ1-2. Looked up from germline, CDR1 is MNHEY and CDR2 is SVGEGT. The CDR3 has 15 amino acids. CDR3 loop: CASSHINSGNYGYTF.

This chain connects TRBV28 to TRBJ2-3; TCRdb lists TRBD1, though no DNA is available to test this call. The CDR3 has 16 amino acids. CDR1 MDHEN and CDR2 SYDVKM come from the germline V gene. The CDR3 loop reads CASSQDSGRPSDTQYF.

This rearrangement joins TRBV5-8 to TRBJ2-5; no DNA is available, so the TRBD2 call from TCRdb remains unchecked. Germline V gene lookup returns CDR1 SGHTS and CDR2 YDEGEE. The CDR3 has 15 residues. This CDR3 is CASSLGRGLAETQYF.

The V gene is TRBV5-1, the J gene TRBJ2-2; no DNA is available, so the TRBD1 call from TCRdb remains unchecked. Germline V gene sequence: CDR1 SGHRS, CDR2 YFSETQ. This CDR3 is built from 15 residues. CDR3 protein: CASSWSTGDTGELFF.

The chain employs TRBV7-9 and TRBJ1-3; TCRdb returns TRBD1, unconfirmable since there is no DNA. The CDR3 totals 17 residues. Germline V gene lookup returns CDR1 SEHNR and CDR2 FQNEAQ (reference sequence). CDR3 loop: CASSWKMEDRVRNTIYF.

This chain connects TRBV30 to TRBJ2-1; the TCRdb D gene call, TRBD1, has no DNA to confirm it. CDR1 and CDR2 (germline): GTSNPN, SVGIG (reference sequence). The CDR3 is made up of 14 amino acids. CDR3 protein: CAWRTGGSYNEQFF.

This chain links TRBV5-1 with TRBJ2-7; TCRdb names TRBD2, which stays unverified in the absence of DNA. The germline V gene encodes CDR1 SGHRS and CDR2 YFSETQ. This CDR3 spans 16 amino acids. CDR3 sequence reads: CASSLQGAGASYEQYF.

The chain is built from TRBV7-9 and TRBJ1-4; TCRdb designates TRBD1, a call that cannot be tested without DNA. Looked up from germline, CDR1 is SEHNR and CDR2 is FQNEAQ (reference sequence). CDR3 length equals 15 residues. This CDR3 reads CASSKQTGANEKLFF.

This chain connects TRBV6-2 or TRBV6-3 to TRBJ1-5; TCRdb gives TRBD1 as the D gene, but with no DNA this cannot be confirmed. The CDR3 has 15 amino acids. CDR1 and CDR2 (germline): MNHEY, SVGEGT. The CDR3: CASTPPGLFNQPQHF.

V and J are TRBV28 and TRBJ2-3; the TCRdb D gene call, TRBD2, has no DNA to confirm it. Germline V gives CDR1 MDHEN, CDR2 SYDVKM. The CDR3 sequence is 17 residues long. Here the CDR3 reads CASSLSYGTRRDYTQYF.

The chain has TRBV12-3 or TRBV12-4 and TRBJ2-2. The CDR3 is 12 amino acids. This CDR3 is CASSHRFGELFF.

The V gene is TRBV6-6, the J gene TRBJ2-1. The CDR3 is made up of 12 amino acids. Germline values: CDR1 MNHNY, CDR2 SVGAGI (reference sequence). CDR3 sequence: CASSYAGDEQFF.

The CDR3 spells CSARSSGRASKEKLFF. The genes are TRBV20-1 and TRBJ1-4; TCRdb names TRBD1, which stays unverified in the absence of DNA. The CDR3 is 16 amino acids. CDR1 and CDR2 (germline): DFQATT, SNEGSKA (reference sequence).

The chain couples TRBV5-6 to TRBJ2-2; TCRdb's assignment of TRBD1 cannot be checked, as there is no DNA. This CDR3 spans 13 amino acids. The germline gives CDR1 SGHDT, CDR2 YYEEEE. The CDR3 is CASSLGQTGELFF.

The chain links TRBV27 to TRBJ1-1; checking the TCRdb D call of TRBD1 is not possible without DNA. This CDR3 spans 12 amino acids. CDR1 and CDR2 from the germline V gene are MNHEY and SMNVEV (reference sequence). The CDR3 spells CASSRGNTEAFF.

V is TRBV4-1 and J is TRBJ1-5; there is no DNA to check the TCRdb D call of TRBD1. CDR1 and CDR2 from the germline V gene are MGHRA and YSYEKL. This CDR3 contains 18 residues. The CDR3 loop reads CASSLRGFGQNSNQPQHF.

The rearrangement links TRBV11-2 to TRBJ1-2; the TRBD1 assignment by TCRdb is unverifiable without DNA. CDR3 size: 14 residues. Looked up from germline, CDR1 is SGHAT and CDR2 is FQNNGV. CDR3 amino acids: CASSLHRGIEDYTF.

The rearrangement joins TRBV19 to TRBJ2-1; lacking DNA, the TRBD1 call made by TCRdb goes unchecked. Germline values: CDR1 LNHDA, CDR2 SQIVND (reference sequence). The CDR3 is 16 amino acids. CDR3 in amino acids: CASSNRQKSSYNEQFF.

This chain uses TRBV6-2 or TRBV6-3 with TRBJ2-5; there is no DNA to check the TCRdb D call of TRBD1. This CDR3 is built from 14 residues. Per germline, CDR1 MNHEY and CDR2 SVGEGT. The CDR3 sequence is CASSYRRGRETQYF.

The genes are TRBV6-5 and TRBJ2-7; TCRdb outputs TRBD1, but without DNA this stays unchecked. The CDR3 sequence is 15 residues long. CDR1 and CDR2 (germline): MNHEY, SVGAGI. CDR3 in amino acids: CASSYSYYPGNEQYF.

The rearrangement uses TRBV12-3 or TRBV12-4 and TRBJ2-1; no DNA is available, so the TRBD1 call from TCRdb remains unchecked. The CDR3 sequence is 19 residues long. CDR3 in amino acids: CASSLGVSLRAAPGNEQFF.

The CDR3 region is CASSLPGLYETQYF. This sequence joins TRBV11-2 and TRBJ2-5. The length of the CDR3 is 14 residues. Germline CDR1 reads SGHAT; CDR2 reads FQNNGV.

The chain carries TRBV29-1 and TRBJ1-5; TCRdb's assignment of TRBD1 cannot be checked, as there is no DNA. The CDR3 totals 15 residues. The V gene's germline CDR1 is SQVTM and CDR2 ANQGSEA. The CDR3 sequence: CSVAYPGQPTGPQHF.

J is TRBJ2-3 and V is TRBV20-1; TCRdb's D gene call, TRBD2, goes unchecked for lack of DNA. CDR3 length: 15 amino acids. Germline assignment: CDR1 DFQATT and CDR2 SNEGSKA (reference sequence). The CDR3: CSAISGGAGTDTQYF.

V usage is TRBV10-2 and J usage is TRBJ2-1; TCRdb proposes TRBD2, but this gene call is untestable without DNA. CDR1 WSHSY and CDR2 SAAADI come from the germline V gene. The CDR3 contains 16 residues. This CDR3 is CASRDTGGREKNEQFF.

The chain joins TRBV7-2 to TRBJ1-1; the TCRdb call, TRBD1, lacks DNA for checking. Germline V gene data show CDR1 as SGHTA and CDR2 as FQGNSA. CDR3 length equals 16 residues. The CDR3 reads CASSLALGGGVTEAFF.

The rearrangement uses TRBV15 and TRBJ1-3. Looked up from germline, CDR1 is LNHNV and CDR2 is YYDKDF (reference sequence). The CDR3 contains 14 residues. The CDR3: CATSRDPSGNTIYF.

The J gene is TRBJ2-5, the V gene TRBV28; checking the TCRdb D call of TRBD2 is not possible without DNA. CDR3 length: 15 amino acids. Per the germline V gene, CDR1 is MDHEN and CDR2 is SYDVKM. The CDR3 loop is CASSFVREGKETQYF.

The genes are TRBV2 and TRBJ1-5. The CDR3 has 13 amino acids. The V gene's germline CDR1 is SNHLY and CDR2 FYNNEI. CDR3 residues: CASSPSLNQPQHF.

The rearrangement links TRBV7-6 to TRBJ2-3; TCRdb outputs TRBD2, but without DNA this stays unchecked. This CDR3 is 15 amino acids long. CDR1 is SGHVS, CDR2 FNYEAQ, per germline. This chain's CDR3 is CASSFVASSTDTQYF.